Listed below are T cell receptor beta chains from one sample, sequenced in a study of OX40 agonist ivuxolimab in advanced cancers. Clones were read by immunoSEQ multiplex PCR, and TCRdb kept only the in-frame ones, dropping some. Of around 89,000 clones in the sample, more than 75% were seen once. The sequencing used CD4+ or CD8+ T cells sorted from blood, collected in a trial of the OX40 agonist ivuxolimab. Receptor source: an adult with an advanced solid tumor such as melanoma, head and neck, liver or kidney cancer. CDR3s leave out the opening cysteine and the closing phenylalanine or tryptophan. Each record gives: V gene, D gene, CDR3 protein. A D gene is named only where the DNA matches it firmly.

>TRBV6-6|NA
ASSPGSEFYGYT
>TRBV6-6|NA
ASRGLTDYGNTIY
>TRBV10-2|TRBD2
ASRDSGGAGETQY
>TRBV27|TRBD2
ASSSQVATSGSIYEQY
>TRBV9|NA
ASSVGGPHDTQY
>TRBV11-2|NA
ASSFGVGTGEKLF
>TRBV19|NA
ASSILGRKNIQY
>TRBV29-1|NA
SVEDSPF
>TRBV27|TRBD2
ASTISGLAGDVRVHEQF
>TRBV7-2|NA
ASSLAPRGRGDTQY
>TRBV28|NA
ATRAGANTGELF
>TRBV7-2|NA
ASSPSGYEQY
>TRBV6-6|TRBD1
ASSQQDRGSNQPQH
>TRBV11-3|NA
ASSQGVQGQNTGELF
>TRBV5-4|NA
ASSPDSSYEQY
>TRBV11-2|NA
ASSLDPAARTQY
>TRBV4-3|TRBD1
ASSQAGGNQPQH
>TRBV19|NA
ASSRQGWYEQY
>TRBV2|TRBD1
ASSVEKGALYEQY
>TRBV28|TRBD2
ASSFVGLAGSNEQF
>TRBV4-3|NA
ASSQQGGLGSPLH
>TRBV27|TRBD2
ASSLYRELAGTGELF
>TRBV28|NA
ASSFPGRSYEQY
>TRBV5-1|NA
ASSSPDSTDTQY
>TRBV6-1|TRBD1
ASSDRTGLYSPLH
>TRBV1|NA
TSSQNPPLAGDIYEQY